The present entry profiles one T cell receptor beta chain with its context. RNA transcripts gave rise to amplified TCR beta CDR3 regions. A set of HTBI primers served as the primers for a first-round RT-PCR of the TCR CDR3. TCRdb passed the multiplex PCR reads through MiXCR, listing each CDR3 protein once. The repertoire holds roughly 520,000 distinct CDR3 sequences, with around a quarter as singletons. Germline CDR1 is MNHEY and CDR2 is SVGEGT. The CDR3 spans 15 residues. The V end was cut by 5 bases, the J end by 4 bases, with 17 bases between. These data originate in a study of T cells in Graves' hyperthyroidism and ophthalmopathy.

The receptor was isolated from a woman in her twenties or thirties with Graves' ophthalmopathy. The V gene is TRBV6-2 or TRBV6-3, the J gene TRBJ1-1; no reliable D call. The sample comprised blood. The CDR3 spells CASSPPDLASTEAFF. CDR3 nucleotide sequence: TGTGCCAGCAGTCCCCCAGACTTGGCTAGCACTGAAGCTTTCTTT.